The clone carrying this T cell receptor (beta chain) came up many times. The antigen is undetermined. This record comes from a study of CD8 T cells in ankylosing spondylitis. Study-level results: There were earlier reports of some motif variants in reactive arthritis synovial fluid and blood.

The CDR3 covers 15 residues. Looked up from germline, CDR1 is SGHRS and CDR2 is YFSETQ. V lost 1 base and J lost 7; bases outside the gene matches: 5. Using its own MiXCR run on the 5' RACE reads, TCRdb lists one record per CDR3 protein. The sample yields roughly 130,000 distinct CDR3 sequences, around 7% seen once. What was sequenced was blood, either unsorted or a sorted T cell fraction (not recorded which). This chain links TRBV5-1 with TRBJ2-1; 10 nucleotides match TRBD2. This TCR was sampled from a male donor with ankylosing spondylitis or in good health (not recorded which). In nucleotides, the CDR3 is TGCGCCAGCAGCTTGCAAGCGGGGGGGCTTAATGAGCAGTTCTTC. Its translation is CASSLQAGGLNEQFF.